Below, 24 T cell receptor beta chains from the same sample are listed, as sequenced in a study of T cell responses to AZD1222 COVID-19 vaccine. This table comes from immunoSEQ multiplex PCR, and its TCRdb copy is limited to in-frame clones, with some not included. The table lists 150,000 to 180,000 clones, approximately 90% of them singletons. This specimen consisted of peripheral blood, obtained on day 0 of AZD1222 vaccination. The receptor set was obtained from an adult in good health.

This clone turned up a few times. This sequence joins TRBV6-5 and TRBJ1-1; weak D call: TRBD1 (6 bases). Deletions cut 5 bases from V and 1 base from J, with 11 bases between. The CDR3 is made up of 14 amino acids. Germline lookup yields CDR1 MNHEY and CDR2 SVGAGI. The CDR3 region is CASSTKTGNTEAFF. In DNA form, the CDR3 reads TGTGCCAGCAGTACCAAGACAGGGAACACTGAAGCTTTCTTT.

The chain carries TRBV19 and TRBJ2-1; 13 bases agree with TRBD2. The CDR3 is 16 residues long. Trimming took 4 bases from V and 7 from J; bases not matched to a gene: 7. The germline V gene has CDR1 LNHDA and CDR2 SQIVND (reference sequence). Written as DNA, the CDR3 is TGTGCCAGTAGTACCGGACGGGGACTAGCGGGAAATGAGCAGTTCTTC. This sequence encodes CASSTGRGLAGNEQFF.

The V and J genes are TRBV6-5 and TRBJ1-6, with D perhaps matching TRBD1 (5 bases). The CDR3 runs 14 residues. Germline V gives CDR1 MNHEY, CDR2 SVGAGI. Trimming stripped 5 bases from V and 9 bases from J, with 14 bases between. CDR3 bases: TGTGCCAGCAGTAGAGACAGTAGATCTTCACCCCTCCACTTT. Translating gives CASSRDSRSSPLHF.

The chain joins TRBV28 to TRBJ1-5; maybe TRBD1 (5 bases). The CDR3 totals 14 residues. The germline CDR1 and CDR2 sequences are MDHEN and SYDVKM. V was cut by 4 bases and J by 2 bases, with 9 bases left in between. CDR3 in amino acids: CASSSGGGNQPQHF. In DNA, the CDR3 is TGTGCCAGCAGTTCGGGGGGGGGCAATCAGCCCCAGCATTTT.

The chain couples TRBV27 to TRBJ2-7, with D unresolved. The CDR3 totals 14 residues. Trimming stripped 2 bases from V and 0 bases from J, with 8 bases between. Per germline, CDR1 MNHEY and CDR2 SMNVEV (reference sequence). The CDR3 coding sequence is TGTGCCAGCAGTTTAAGAGAAAGCTCCTACGAGCAGTACTTC. Its protein is CASSLRESSYEQYF.

V gene TRBV6-2 or TRBV6-3 combines with J gene TRBJ2-3; TRBD2 is a possible D gene (5 bases). This CDR3 is built from 16 residues. The V end lost 0 bases, the J end lost 7 bases, and 17 bases lay between the germline ends. The germline V gene has CDR1 MNHEY and CDR2 SVGEGT. CDR3 sequence (DNA): TGTGCCAGCAGTTACTCCCTTGCTCGAGGGAGAAATACGCAGTATTTT. Its translation is CASSYSLARGRNTQYF.

The chain recombines TRBV30 with TRBJ2-7; no definite D call. The CDR3 is made up of 13 amino acids. The V end lost 0 bases, the J end lost 6 bases, and 12 bases lay between the germline ends. Germline CDR1 reads GTSNPN; CDR2 reads SVGIG (reference sequence). CDR3 sequence (DNA): TGTGCCTGGAGTGTAGCCTTCAGTGGCGAGCAGTACTTC. It yields the protein CAWSVAFSGEQYF.

The chain links TRBV11-2 to TRBJ1-5; 10 nucleotides match TRBD1. CDR3 length: 13 amino acids. The V and J ends lost 0 bases and 16 bases, in that order; junction bases with no gene match: 6. Germline lookup yields CDR1 SGHAT and CDR2 FQNNGV. The CDR3 nucleotides read TGTGCCAGCAGCTTAGATGGGACAGGGGCTAGTCATTTT. Translation: CASSLDGTGASHF.

DNA of the CDR3: TGTGCCAGCGGACTAGCGGGAGCTGGGGCCAACGTCCTGACTTTC. Protein: CASGLAGAGANVLTF. The chain has TRBV5-4 and TRBJ2-6; 13 positions agree with TRBD2. The CDR3 totals 15 residues. The ends lost 7 bases at V and 2 bases at J; junction bases unmatched: 0. Germline V CDR1 and CDR2: SGHNT, YYREEE (reference sequence).

The chain couples TRBV28 to TRBJ1-6; D gene unclear. This CDR3 spans 12 amino acids. V was trimmed by 5 bases and J by 9 bases, leaving 8 bases between them. Germline-derived CDR1 and CDR2 are MDHEN and SYDVKM. The CDR3 is CASSTKISPLHF. Here the CDR3 DNA reads TGTGCCAGCAGTACAAAGATTTCACCCCTCCACTTT.

The V and J genes are TRBV19 and TRBJ1-6; D is ambiguous. Deletions cut 1 base from V and 7 bases from J, with 11 bases between. Germline lookup yields CDR1 LNHDA and CDR2 SQIVND (reference sequence). The CDR3 sequence is 15 residues long. In nucleotides, the CDR3 is TGTGCCAGTAGTATAGCGGCTGATGGAAATTCACCCCTCCACTTT. Its translation is CASSIAADGNSPLHF.

This rearrangement joins TRBV24-1 to TRBJ2-7, with 11 bases lining up with TRBD1. Germline CDR1 reads KGHDR; CDR2 reads SFDVKD. The CDR3 extends over 15 amino acids. With 5 bases clipped from V and 3 bases from J, the junction kept 5 bases outside the gene matches. CDR3 sequence reads: CATSAQGQGGYEQYF. Written as DNA, the CDR3 is TGTGCCACCAGTGCCCAGGGACAGGGGGGCTACGAGCAGTACTTC.

The chain carries TRBV7-6 and TRBJ2-1; 7 bases align to TRBD2. Losses at the gene ends were 5 bases for V and 8 bases for J; bases not matched to a gene: 12. Germline values: CDR1 SGHVS, CDR2 FNYEAQ. This CDR3 has 15 amino acids. The CDR3 region is CASSLSEAGNHEQFF. The CDR3 coding sequence is TGTGCCAGCAGCCTATCGGAAGCGGGAAATCATGAGCAGTTCTTC.

For the CDR3, the DNA is TGCGCCAGCAGCTTGGATACAGGGCGAGCAGATACGCAGTATTTT. Amino acid sequence: CASSLDTGRADTQYF. The chain combines TRBV5-1 with TRBJ2-3; a weak D match, TRBD1 (6 bases). Trimming removed 0 bases from V and 4 bases from J, with 12 bases in between. Germline V gene sequence: CDR1 SGHRS, CDR2 YFSETQ. The CDR3 is 15 residues long.

The chain couples TRBV24-1 to TRBJ1-2; D call uncertain. This CDR3 comprises 12 residues. The V gene's germline CDR1 is KGHDR and CDR2 SFDVKD. V lost 4 bases, J lost 7 bases, and 9 bases lay in between. The CDR3 region is CATSDSFFGYTF. The CDR3 DNA sequence: TGTGCCACCAGTGACAGCTTCTTTGGCTACACCTTC.

This sequence joins TRBV25-1 and TRBJ1-4; a possible D gene is TRBD1 (6 bases). V lost 2 bases and J 8 bases, leaving 18 bases between the germline ends. The CDR3 extends over 16 amino acids. Germline CDR1 reads MGHDK; CDR2 reads SYGVNS. DNA of the CDR3: TGTGCCAGCAGTGAAAGACGGGTAGGGGGGGCAGAAAAACTGTTTTTT. This encodes CASSERRVGGAEKLFF. Complete variable domain (other parts from reference TRBV25-1 and TRBJ1-4): EADIYQTPRYLVIGTGKKITLECSQTMGHDKMYWYQQDPGMELHLIHYSYGVNSTEKGDLSSESTVSRIRTEHFPLTLESARPSHTSQYLCASSERRVGGAEKLFFGSGTQLSVL.

The CDR3 nucleotides are TGTGCCAGTAGTATAGGGCTGACTGGTGGCACCGGGGAGCTGTTTTTT. This encodes CASSIGLTGGTGELFF. This chain uses TRBV19 with TRBJ2-2; the D is unclear. V was shortened by 1 base and J by 4 bases, with 13 bases between the two germline ends. This CDR3 has 16 amino acids. In germline, CDR1 is LNHDA, CDR2 SQIVND (reference sequence).

This chain joins TRBV12-3 or TRBV12-4 and TRBJ1-2; D is perhaps TRBD1 (6 bases). This CDR3 region has 13 residues. Trimming pared 2 bases from V and 7 bases from J, leaving 11 bases between. CDR3 in DNA: TGTGCCAGCAGTTTAAGGACAGTCGGTGGCTACACCTTC. Its protein product is CASSLRTVGGYTF.

The rearrangement links TRBV5-4 to TRBJ2-1; 14 bases agree with TRBD2. The germline gives CDR1 SGHNT, CDR2 YYREEE (reference sequence). Germline trimming cut 5 bases from V and 3 bases from J; bases unmatched to any gene: 7. The length of the CDR3 is 17 residues. The CDR3 is CASSGTSGSGYYNEQFF. CDR3 coding DNA: TGTGCCAGCAGTGGGACTAGCGGGAGTGGTTACTACAATGAGCAGTTCTTC.

The chain is built from TRBV7-8 and TRBJ1-5; 7 nucleotides match TRBD1. The J segment lost 3 bases and the V segment lost 3 bases, leaving 8 bases of the junction unmatched. Germline lookup yields CDR1 SGHVS and CDR2 FQNEAQ. The CDR3 runs to 16 residues. The CDR3 loop is CASSLKQGMYNQPQHF. The CDR3 DNA is TGTGCCAGCAGCTTGAAACAGGGGATGTACAATCAGCCCCAGCATTTT.

The chain has TRBV28 and TRBJ2-7; 10 bases fit TRBD2. V shed 7 bases, J shed 5 bases, and the junction held 17 bases outside the gene matches. In germline, CDR1 is MDHEN, CDR2 SYDVKM. CDR3 length equals 17 residues. CDR3 coding DNA: TGTGCCAGCAACCAAATTCCCTCTAGCGGGAGTATCAACGAGCAGTACTTC. Its protein product is CASNQIPSSGSINEQYF.

This clone appeared once. The CDR3, as DNA: TGTGCCAGCAAGAAGGGCTTGGACACAGATACGCAGTATTTT. It is translated as CASKKGLDTDTQYF. V gene TRBV4-2 combines with J gene TRBJ2-3; unclear D gene. Trimming left V 7 bases short and J 2 bases short, with 13 bases between. Germline assignment: CDR1 LGHNA and CDR2 YNFKEQ. The CDR3 sequence is 14 residues long.

The chain carries TRBV5-6 and TRBJ2-2; D is uncertain. Germline CDR1 reads SGHDT; CDR2 reads YYEEEE. Between the trimmed V and J ends, which lost 4 bases and 7 bases, there was a span of 8 bases. This CDR3 spans 12 amino acids. For the CDR3, the DNA is TGTGCCAGCAGCCGGTGGTTCGGGGAGCTGTTTTTT. This gives the protein CASSRWFGELFF. Full variable domain (outside the CDR3, taken from reference TRBV5-6 and TRBJ2-2): DAGVTQSPTHLIKTRGQQVTLRCSPKSGHDTVSWYQQALGQGPQFIFQYYEEEERQRGNFPDRFSGHQFPNYSSELNVNALLLGDSALYLCASSRWFGELFFGEGSRLTVL.

The rearrangement joins TRBV2 to TRBJ1-1; weak D call: TRBD1 (5 bases). CDR3 length equals 14 residues. V was clipped by 4 bases and J by 1 base, with 10 bases between them. Germline loops: CDR1 SNHLY, CDR2 FYNNEI. CDR3 residues: CASSVLGPNTEAFF. CDR3 bases: TGTGCCAGCAGTGTGTTGGGGCCGAACACTGAAGCTTTCTTT. Filled out from reference TRBV2 and TRBJ1-1, the complete variable domain reads EPEVTQTPSHQVTQMGQEVILRCVPISNHLYFYWYRQILGQKVEFLVSFYNNEISEKSEIFDDQFSVERPDGSNFTLKIRSTKLEDSAMYFCASSVLGPNTEAFFGQGTRLTVV.